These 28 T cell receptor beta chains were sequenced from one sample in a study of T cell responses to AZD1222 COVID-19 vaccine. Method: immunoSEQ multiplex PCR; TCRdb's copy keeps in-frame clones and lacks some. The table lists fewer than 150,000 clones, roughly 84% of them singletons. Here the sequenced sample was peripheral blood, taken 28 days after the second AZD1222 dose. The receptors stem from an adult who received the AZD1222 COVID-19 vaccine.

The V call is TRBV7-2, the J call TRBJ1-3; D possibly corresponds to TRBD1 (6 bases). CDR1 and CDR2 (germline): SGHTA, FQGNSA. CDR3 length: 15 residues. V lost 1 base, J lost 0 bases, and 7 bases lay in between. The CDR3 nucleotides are TGTGCCAGCAGCTTAGACAGGGCCTCTGGAAACACCATATATTTT. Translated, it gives CASSLDRASGNTIYF.

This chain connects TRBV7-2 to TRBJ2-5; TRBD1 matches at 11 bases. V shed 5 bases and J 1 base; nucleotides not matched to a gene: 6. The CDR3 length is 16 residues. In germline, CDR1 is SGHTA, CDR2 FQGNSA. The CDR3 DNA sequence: TGTGCCAGCAGCCCAGCAGGGACAGGGGGCCAAGAGACCCAGTACTTC. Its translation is CASSPAGTGGQETQYF.

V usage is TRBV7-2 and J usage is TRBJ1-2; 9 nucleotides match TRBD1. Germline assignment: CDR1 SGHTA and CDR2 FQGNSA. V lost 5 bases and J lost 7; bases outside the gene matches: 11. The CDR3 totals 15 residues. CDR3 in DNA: TGTGCCAGCAGCCTCAACCGGGACAGGGCTACTGGCTACACCTTC. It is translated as CASSLNRDRATGYTF.

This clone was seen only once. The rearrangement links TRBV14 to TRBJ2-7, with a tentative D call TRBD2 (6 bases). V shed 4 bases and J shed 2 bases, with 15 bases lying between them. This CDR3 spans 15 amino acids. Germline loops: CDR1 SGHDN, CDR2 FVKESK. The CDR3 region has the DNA TGTGCCAGCAGCCGGCACGGGAGACCTCCCTACGAGCAGTACTTC. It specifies CASSRHGRPPYEQYF.

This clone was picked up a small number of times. This CDR3 reads CASSLQGGDSPLHF. CDR3 bases: TGTGCCAGTAGTCTCCAAGGGGGTGATTCACCCCTCCACTTT. This chain uses TRBV19 with TRBJ1-6, with D perhaps matching TRBD1 (6 bases). CDR1 is LNHDA and CDR2 is SQIVND in the germline V gene (reference sequence). V lost 5 bases and J 8 bases, leaving 13 bases between the germline ends. The CDR3 consists of 14 residues.

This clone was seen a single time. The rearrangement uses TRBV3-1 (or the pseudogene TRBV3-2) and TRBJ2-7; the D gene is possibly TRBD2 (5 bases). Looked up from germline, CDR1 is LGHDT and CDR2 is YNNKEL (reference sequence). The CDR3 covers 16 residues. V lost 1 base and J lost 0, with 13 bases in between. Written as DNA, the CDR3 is TGTGCCAGCAGCCAAGCCCCGGGATCTAGCTCCTACGAGCAGTACTTC. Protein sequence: CASSQAPGSSSYEQYF.

The CDR3 loop is CASSSTQGMGETQYF. CDR3 in DNA: TGTGCCAGCAGCTCCACACAGGGGATGGGAGAGACCCAGTACTTC. This rearrangement joins TRBV5-6 to TRBJ2-5; 7 bases match TRBD1. Germline CDR1 is SGHDT and CDR2 is YYEEEE. The CDR3 contains 15 residues. V shed 3 bases and J 4 bases; nucleotides not matched to a gene: 9.

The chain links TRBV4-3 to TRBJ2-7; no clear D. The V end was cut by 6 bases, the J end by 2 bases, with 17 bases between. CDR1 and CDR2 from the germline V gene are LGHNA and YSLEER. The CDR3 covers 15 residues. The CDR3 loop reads CASSLSVGLAYEQYF. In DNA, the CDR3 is TGCGCCAGCAGTCTCAGTGTAGGCCTAGCCTACGAGCAGTACTTC.

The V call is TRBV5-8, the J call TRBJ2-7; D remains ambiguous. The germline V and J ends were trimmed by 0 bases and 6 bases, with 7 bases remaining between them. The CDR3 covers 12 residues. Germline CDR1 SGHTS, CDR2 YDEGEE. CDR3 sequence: CASSLGPREQYF. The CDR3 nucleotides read TGTGCCAGCAGCTTGGGGCCCCGCGAGCAGTACTTC.

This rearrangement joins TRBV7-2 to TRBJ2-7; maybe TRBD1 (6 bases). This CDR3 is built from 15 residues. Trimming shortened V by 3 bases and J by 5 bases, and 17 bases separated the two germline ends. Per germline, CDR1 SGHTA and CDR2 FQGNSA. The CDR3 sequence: CASSLGQGLTHEQYF. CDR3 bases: TGTGCCAGCAGCTTGGGACAAGGGCTAACCCACGAGCAGTACTTC. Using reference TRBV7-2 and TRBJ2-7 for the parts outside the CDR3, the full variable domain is GAGVSQSPSNKVTEKGKDVELRCDPISGHTALYWYRQSLGQGLEFLIYFQGNSAPDKSGLPSDRFSAERTGGSVSTLTIQRTQQEDSAVYLCASSLGQGLTHEQYFGPGTRLTVT.

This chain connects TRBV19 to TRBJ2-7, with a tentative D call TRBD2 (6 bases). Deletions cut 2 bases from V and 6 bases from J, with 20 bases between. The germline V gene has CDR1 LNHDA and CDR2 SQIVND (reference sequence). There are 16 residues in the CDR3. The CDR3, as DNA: TGTGCCAGTAGTATAATCGGAGCGGGCCAGGCCATCGAGCAGTACTTC. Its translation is CASSIIGAGQAIEQYF.

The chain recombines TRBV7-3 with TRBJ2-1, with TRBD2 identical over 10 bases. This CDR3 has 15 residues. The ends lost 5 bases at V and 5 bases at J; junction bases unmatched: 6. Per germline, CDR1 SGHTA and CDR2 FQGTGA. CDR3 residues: CASSQSGRANNEQFF. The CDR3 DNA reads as TGTGCCAGCAGCCAAAGCGGGAGGGCCAACAATGAGCAGTTCTTC.

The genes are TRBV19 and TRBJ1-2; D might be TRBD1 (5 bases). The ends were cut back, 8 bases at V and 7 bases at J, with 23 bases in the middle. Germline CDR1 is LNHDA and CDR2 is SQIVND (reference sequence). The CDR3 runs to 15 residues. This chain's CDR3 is CASRLEGPSRVGYTF. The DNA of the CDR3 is TGTGCCAGTCGGTTGGAGGGGCCCAGTCGGGTTGGCTACACCTTC.

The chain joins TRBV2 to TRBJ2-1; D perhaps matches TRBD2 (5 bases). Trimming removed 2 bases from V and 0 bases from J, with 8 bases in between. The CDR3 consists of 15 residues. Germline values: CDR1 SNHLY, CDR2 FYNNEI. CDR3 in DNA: TGTGCCAGCAGTGAATTGGCGGGCTCCTACAATGAGCAGTTCTTC. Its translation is CASSELAGSYNEQFF.

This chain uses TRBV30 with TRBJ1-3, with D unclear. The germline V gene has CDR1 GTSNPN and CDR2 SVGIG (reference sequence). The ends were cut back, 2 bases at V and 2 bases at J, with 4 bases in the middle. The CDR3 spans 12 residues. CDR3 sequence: CAWSPPGNTIYF. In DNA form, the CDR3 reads TGTGCCTGGAGTCCCCCTGGAAACACCATATATTTT. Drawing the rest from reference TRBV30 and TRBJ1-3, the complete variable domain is SQTIHQWPATLVQPVGSPLSLECTVEGTSNPNLYWYRQAAGRGLQLLFYSVGIGQISSEVPQNLSASRPQDRQFILSSKKLLLSDSGFYLCAWSPPGNTIYFGEGSWLTVV.

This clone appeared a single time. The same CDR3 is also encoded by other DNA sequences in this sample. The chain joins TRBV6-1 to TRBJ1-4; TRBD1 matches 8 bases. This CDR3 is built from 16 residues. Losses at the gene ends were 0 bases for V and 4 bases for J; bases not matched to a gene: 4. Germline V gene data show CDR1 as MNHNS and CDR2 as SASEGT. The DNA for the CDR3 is TGTGCCAGCAGTGAAGCTCGAGGACAGGGTAATGAAAAACTGTTTTTT. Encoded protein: CASSEARGQGNEKLFF.

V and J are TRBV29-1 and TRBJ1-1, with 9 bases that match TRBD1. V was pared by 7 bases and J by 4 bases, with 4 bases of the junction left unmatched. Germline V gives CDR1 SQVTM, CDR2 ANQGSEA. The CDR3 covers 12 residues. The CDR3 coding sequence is TGCAGCGCCGACAGGGGGGGCACTGAAGCTTTCTTT. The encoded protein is CSADRGGTEAFF.

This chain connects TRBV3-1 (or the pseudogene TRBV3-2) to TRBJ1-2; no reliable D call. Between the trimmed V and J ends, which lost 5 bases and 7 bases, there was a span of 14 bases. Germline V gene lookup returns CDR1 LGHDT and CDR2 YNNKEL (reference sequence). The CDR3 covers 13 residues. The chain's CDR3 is CASSAGSAGGYTF. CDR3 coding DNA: TGTGCCAGCAGCGCGGGGTCGGCGGGTGGCTACACCTTC.

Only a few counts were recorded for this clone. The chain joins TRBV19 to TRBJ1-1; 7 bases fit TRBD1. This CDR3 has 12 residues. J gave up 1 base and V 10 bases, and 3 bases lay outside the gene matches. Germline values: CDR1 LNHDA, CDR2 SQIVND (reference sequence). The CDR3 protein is CATGDRNTEAFF. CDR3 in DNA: TGTGCCACCGGGGACAGGAACACTGAAGCTTTCTTT.

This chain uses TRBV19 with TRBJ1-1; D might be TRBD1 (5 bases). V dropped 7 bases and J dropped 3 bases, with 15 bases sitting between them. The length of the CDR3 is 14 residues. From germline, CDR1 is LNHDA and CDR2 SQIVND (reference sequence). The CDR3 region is CASNGGVGYTEAFF. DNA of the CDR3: TGTGCCAGTAATGGGGGAGTAGGTTACACTGAAGCTTTCTTT.

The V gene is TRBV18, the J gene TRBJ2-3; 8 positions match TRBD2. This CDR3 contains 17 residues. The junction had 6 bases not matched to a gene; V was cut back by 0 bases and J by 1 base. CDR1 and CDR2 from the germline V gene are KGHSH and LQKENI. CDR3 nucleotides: TGTGCCAGCTCACCACCGGCAGCGGGGGCCGGCACAGATACGCAGTATTTT. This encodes CASSPPAAGAGTDTQYF.

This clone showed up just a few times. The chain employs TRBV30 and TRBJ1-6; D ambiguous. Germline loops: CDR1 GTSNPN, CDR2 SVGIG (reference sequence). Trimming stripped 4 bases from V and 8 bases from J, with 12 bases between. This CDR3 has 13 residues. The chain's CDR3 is CAWTGISDSPLHF. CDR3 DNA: TGTGCCTGGACCGGCATATCTGATTCACCCCTCCACTTT. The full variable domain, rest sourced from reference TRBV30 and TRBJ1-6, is SQTIHQWPATLVQPVGSPLSLECTVEGTSNPNLYWYRQAAGRGLQLLFYSVGIGQISSEVPQNLSASRPQDRQFILSSKKLLLSDSGFYLCAWTGISDSPLHFGNGTRLTVT.

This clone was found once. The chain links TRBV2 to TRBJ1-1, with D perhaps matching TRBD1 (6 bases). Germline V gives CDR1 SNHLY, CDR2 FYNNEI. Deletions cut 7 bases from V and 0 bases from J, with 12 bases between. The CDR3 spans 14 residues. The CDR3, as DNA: TGTGCCAGCAAAGGGGGACGGATGAACACTGAAGCTTTCTTT. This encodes CASKGGRMNTEAFF.

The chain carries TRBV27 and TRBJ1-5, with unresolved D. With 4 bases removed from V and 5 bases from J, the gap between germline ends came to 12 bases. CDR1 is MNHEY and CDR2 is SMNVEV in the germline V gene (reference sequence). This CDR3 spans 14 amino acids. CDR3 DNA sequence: TGTGCCAGCAGTTATTTGCCTACTCATCAGCCCCAGCATTTT. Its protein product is CASSYLPTHQPQHF.

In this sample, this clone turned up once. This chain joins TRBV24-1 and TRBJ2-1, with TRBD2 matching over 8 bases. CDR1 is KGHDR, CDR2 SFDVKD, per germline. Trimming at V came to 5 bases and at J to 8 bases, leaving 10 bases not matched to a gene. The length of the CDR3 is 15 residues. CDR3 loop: CATSGLAGSSDEQFF. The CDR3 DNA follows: TGTGCCACCAGTGGTCTAGCGGGCAGCAGCGATGAGCAGTTCTTC.

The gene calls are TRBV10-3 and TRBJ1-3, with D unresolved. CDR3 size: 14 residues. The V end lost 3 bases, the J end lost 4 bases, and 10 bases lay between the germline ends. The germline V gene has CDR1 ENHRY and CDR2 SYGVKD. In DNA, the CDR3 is TGTGCCATCAGTGATCCAGGACCAGGAAACACCATATATTTT. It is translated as CAISDPGPGNTIYF.

The CDR3 is CASSPGEAYSGNTIYF. The CDR3 coding sequence is TGTGCCAGCAGCCCCGGGGAGGCCTACTCTGGAAACACCATATATTTT. The chain carries TRBV5-4 and TRBJ1-3; no clear D. CDR3 length equals 16 residues. Germline V CDR1 and CDR2: SGHNT, YYREEE (reference sequence). V was trimmed by 4 bases and J by 0 bases, leaving 14 bases between them. The full variable domain, its missing parts supplied by reference TRBV5-4 and TRBJ1-3, is ETGVTQSPTHLIKTRGQQVTLRCSSQSGHNTVSWYQQALGQGPQFIFQYYREEENGRGNFPPRFSGLQFPNYSSELNVNALELDDSALYLCASSPGEAYSGNTIYFGEGSWLTVV.

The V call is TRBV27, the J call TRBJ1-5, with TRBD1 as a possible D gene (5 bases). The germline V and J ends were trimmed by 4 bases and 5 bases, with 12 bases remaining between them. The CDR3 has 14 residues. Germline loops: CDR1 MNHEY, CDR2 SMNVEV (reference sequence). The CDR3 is CASSSQMGDQPQHF. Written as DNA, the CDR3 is TGTGCCAGCAGTTCCCAGATGGGGGATCAGCCCCAGCATTTT.